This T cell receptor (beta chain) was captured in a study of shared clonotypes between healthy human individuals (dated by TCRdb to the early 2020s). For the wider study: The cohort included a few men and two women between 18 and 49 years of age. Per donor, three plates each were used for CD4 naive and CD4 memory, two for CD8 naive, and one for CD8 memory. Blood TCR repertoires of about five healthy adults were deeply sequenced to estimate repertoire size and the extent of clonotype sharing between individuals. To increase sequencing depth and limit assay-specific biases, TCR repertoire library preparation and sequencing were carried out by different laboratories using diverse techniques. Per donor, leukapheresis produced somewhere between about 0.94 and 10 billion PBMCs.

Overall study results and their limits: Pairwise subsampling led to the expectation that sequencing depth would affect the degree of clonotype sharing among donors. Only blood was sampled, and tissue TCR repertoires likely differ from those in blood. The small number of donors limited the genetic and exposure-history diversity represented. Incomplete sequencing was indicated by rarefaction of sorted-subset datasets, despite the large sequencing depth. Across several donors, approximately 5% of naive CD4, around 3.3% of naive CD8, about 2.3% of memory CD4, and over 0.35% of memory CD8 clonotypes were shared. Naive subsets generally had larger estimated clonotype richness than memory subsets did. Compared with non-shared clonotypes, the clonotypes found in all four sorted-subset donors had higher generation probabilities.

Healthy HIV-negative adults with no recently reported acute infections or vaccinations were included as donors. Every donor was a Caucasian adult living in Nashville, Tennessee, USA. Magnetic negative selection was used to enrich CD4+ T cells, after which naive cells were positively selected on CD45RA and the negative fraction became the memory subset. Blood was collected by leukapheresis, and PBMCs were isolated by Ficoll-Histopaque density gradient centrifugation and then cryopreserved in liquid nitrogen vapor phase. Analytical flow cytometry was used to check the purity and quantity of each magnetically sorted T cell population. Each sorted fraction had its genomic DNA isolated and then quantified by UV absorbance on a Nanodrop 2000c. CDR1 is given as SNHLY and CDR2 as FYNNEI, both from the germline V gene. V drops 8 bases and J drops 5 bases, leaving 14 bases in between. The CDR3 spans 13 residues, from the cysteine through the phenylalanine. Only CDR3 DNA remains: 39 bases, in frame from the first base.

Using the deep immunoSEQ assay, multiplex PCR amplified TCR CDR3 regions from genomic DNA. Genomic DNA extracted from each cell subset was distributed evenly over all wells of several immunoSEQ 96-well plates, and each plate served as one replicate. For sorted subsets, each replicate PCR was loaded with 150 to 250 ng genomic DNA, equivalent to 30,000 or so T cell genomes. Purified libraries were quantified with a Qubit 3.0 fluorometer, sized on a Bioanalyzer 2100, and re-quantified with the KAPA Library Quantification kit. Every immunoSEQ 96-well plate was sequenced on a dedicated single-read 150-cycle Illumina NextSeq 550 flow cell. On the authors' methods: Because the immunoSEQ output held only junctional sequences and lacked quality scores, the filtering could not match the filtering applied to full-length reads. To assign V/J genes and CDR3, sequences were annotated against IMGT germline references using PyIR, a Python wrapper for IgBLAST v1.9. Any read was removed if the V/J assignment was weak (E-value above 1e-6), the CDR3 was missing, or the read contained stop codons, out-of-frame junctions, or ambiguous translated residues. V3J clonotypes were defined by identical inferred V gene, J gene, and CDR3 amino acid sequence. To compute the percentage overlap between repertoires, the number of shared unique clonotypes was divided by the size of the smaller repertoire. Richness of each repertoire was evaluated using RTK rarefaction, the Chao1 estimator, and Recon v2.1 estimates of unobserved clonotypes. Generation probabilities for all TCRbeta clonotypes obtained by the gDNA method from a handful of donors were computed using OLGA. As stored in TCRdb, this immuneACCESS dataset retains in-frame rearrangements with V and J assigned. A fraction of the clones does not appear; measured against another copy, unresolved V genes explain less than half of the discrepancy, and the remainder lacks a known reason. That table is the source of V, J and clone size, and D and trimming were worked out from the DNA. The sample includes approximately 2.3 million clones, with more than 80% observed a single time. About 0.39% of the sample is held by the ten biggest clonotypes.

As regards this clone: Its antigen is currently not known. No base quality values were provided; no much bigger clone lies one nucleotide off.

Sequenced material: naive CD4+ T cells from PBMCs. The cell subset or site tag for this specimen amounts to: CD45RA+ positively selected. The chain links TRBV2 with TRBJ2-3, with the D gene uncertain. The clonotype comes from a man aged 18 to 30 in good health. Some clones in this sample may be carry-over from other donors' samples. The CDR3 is CASLLLPQDTQYF. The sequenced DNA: TGTGCCAGCCTACTTCTTCCCCAAGATACGCAGTATTTT.